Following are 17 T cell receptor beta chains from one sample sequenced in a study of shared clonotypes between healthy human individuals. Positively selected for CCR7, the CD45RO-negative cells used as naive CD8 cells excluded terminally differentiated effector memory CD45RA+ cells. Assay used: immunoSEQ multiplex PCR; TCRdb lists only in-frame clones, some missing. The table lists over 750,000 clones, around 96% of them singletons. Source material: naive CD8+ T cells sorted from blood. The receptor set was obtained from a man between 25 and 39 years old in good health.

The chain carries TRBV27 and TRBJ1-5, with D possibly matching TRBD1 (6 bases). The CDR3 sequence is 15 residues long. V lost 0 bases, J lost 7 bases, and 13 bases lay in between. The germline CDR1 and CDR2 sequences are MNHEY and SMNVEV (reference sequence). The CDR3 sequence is CASSLSTGAWQPQHF. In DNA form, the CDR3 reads TGTGCCAGCAGTTTATCGACGGGGGCCTGGCAGCCCCAGCATTTT.

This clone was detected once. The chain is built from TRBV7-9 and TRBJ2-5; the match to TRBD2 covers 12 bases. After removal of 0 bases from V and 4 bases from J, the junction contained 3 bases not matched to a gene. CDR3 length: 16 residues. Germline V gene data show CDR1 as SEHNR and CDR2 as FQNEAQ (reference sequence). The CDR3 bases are TGTGCCAGCAGCTTAGCTCTAGCGGGAGGGCGAGAGACCCAGTACTTC. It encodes CASSLALAGGRETQYF.

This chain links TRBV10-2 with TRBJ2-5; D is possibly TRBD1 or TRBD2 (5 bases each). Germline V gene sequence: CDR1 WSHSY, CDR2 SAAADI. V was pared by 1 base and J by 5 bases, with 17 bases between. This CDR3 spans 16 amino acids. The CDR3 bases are TGCGCCAGCAGTGAGTTTGGGGGAATGACCCTTGAGACCCAGTACTTC. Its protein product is CASSEFGGMTLETQYF.

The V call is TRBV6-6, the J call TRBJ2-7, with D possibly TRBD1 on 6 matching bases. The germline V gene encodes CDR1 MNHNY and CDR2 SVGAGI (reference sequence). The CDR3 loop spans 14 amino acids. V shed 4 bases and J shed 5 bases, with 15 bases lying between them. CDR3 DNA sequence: TGTGCCAGCAGTTTGGAAACAGGGTTCAACGAGCAGTACTTC. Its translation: CASSLETGFNEQYF.

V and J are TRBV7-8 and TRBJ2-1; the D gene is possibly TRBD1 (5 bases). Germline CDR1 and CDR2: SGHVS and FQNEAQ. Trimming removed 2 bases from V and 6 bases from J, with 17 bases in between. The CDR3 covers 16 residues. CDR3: CASSLQKTGVFNEQFF. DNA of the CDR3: TGTGCCAGCAGCTTACAAAAAACAGGAGTTTTCAATGAGCAGTTCTTC.

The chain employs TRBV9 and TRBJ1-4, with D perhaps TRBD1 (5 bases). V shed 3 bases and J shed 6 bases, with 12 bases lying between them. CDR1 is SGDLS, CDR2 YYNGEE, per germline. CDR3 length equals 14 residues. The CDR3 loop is CASSAGRSYEKLFF. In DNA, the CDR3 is TGTGCCAGCAGCGCAGGGAGGTCCTATGAAAAACTGTTTTTT. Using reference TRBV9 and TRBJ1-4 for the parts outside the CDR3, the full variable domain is DSGVTQTPKHLITATGQRVTLRCSPRSGDLSVYWYQQSLDQGLQFLIQYYNGEERAKGNILERFSAQQFPDLHSELNLSSLELGDSALYFCASSAGRSYEKLFFGSGTQLSVL.

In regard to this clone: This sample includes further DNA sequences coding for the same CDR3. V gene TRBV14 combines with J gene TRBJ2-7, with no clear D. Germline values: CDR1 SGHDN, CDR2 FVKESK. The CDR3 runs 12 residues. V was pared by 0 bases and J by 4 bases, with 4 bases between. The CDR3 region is CASSQDSYEQYF. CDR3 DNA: TGTGCCAGCAGCCAAGATTCGTACGAGCAGTACTTC.

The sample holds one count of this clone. In DNA form, the CDR3 reads TGTGCCATCAGCGACACAGGCACGACTAATGAAAAACTGTTTTTT. It translates to CAISDTGTTNEKLFF. The chain employs TRBV10-3 and TRBJ1-4, with D possibly being TRBD1 (5 bases). Between the trimmed V and J ends, which lost 6 bases and 2 bases, there was a span of 13 bases. Germline values: CDR1 ENHRY, CDR2 SYGVKD. CDR3 length: 15 amino acids.

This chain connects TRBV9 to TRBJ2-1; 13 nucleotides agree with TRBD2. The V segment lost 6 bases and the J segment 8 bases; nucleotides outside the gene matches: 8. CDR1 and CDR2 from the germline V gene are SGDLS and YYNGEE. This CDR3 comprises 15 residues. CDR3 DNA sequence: TGTGCCAGCAACCACGGGACTAGCGGGAAGGATGAGCAGTTCTTC. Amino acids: CASNHGTSGKDEQFF.

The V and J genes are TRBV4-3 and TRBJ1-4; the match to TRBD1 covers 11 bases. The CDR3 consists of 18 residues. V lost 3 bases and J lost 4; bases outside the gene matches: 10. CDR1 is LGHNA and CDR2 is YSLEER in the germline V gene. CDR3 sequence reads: CASSHTGGQGALNEKLFF. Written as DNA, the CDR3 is TGCGCCAGCAGCCATACCGGAGGACAGGGGGCCCTTAATGAAAAACTGTTTTTT.

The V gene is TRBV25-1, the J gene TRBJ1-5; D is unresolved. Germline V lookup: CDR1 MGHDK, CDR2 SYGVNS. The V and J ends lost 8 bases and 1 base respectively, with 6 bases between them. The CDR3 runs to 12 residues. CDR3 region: CASQDSNQPQHF. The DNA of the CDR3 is TGTGCCAGCCAGGACAGCAATCAGCCCCAGCATTTT.

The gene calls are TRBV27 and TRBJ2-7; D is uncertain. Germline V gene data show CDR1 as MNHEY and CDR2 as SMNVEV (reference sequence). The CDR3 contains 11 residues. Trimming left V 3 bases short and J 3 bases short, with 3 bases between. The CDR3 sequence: CASSFFYEQYF. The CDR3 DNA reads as TGTGCCAGCAGTTTCTTCTACGAGCAGTACTTC.

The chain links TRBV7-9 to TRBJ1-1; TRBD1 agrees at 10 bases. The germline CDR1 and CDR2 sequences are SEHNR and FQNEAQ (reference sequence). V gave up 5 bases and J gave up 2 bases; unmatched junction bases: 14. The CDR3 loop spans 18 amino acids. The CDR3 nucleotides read TGTGCCAGCAGCCAAGCCTCTGAGCGGGACAGGGGTAACACTGAAGCTTTCTTT. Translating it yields CASSQASERDRGNTEAFF.

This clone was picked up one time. CDR3 amino acids: CASSLVSGDEQYF. The CDR3, as DNA: TGCGCCAGCAGCTTGGTGTCAGGGGACGAGCAGTACTTC. The chain has TRBV5-1 and TRBJ2-7, with a possible D match to TRBD1 (6 bases). The germline V gene encodes CDR1 SGHRS and CDR2 YFSETQ. V dropped 0 bases and J dropped 5 bases, with 9 bases sitting between them. This CDR3 comprises 13 residues.

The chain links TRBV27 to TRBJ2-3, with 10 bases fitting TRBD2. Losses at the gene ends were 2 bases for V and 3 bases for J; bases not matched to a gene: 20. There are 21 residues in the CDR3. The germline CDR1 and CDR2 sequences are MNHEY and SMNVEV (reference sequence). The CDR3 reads CASSLGPSSSGSSVGTDTQYF. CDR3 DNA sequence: TGTGCCAGCAGTTTAGGTCCCTCTTCTAGCGGGAGTTCAGTAGGTACAGATACGCAGTATTTT.

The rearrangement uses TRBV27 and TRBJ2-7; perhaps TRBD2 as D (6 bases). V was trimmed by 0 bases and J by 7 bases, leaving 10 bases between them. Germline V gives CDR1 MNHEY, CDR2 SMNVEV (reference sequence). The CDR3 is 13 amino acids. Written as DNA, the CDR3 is TGTGCCAGCAGTTTATCGTACGCGGGGGAGCAGTACTTC. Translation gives CASSLSYAGEQYF.

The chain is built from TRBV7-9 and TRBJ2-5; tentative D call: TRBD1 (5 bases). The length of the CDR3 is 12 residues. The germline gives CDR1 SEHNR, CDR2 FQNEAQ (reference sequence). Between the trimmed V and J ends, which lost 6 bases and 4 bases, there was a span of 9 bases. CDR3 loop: CASRGLGETQYF. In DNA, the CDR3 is TGTGCCAGCAGGGGGCTCGGAGAGACCCAGTACTTC.